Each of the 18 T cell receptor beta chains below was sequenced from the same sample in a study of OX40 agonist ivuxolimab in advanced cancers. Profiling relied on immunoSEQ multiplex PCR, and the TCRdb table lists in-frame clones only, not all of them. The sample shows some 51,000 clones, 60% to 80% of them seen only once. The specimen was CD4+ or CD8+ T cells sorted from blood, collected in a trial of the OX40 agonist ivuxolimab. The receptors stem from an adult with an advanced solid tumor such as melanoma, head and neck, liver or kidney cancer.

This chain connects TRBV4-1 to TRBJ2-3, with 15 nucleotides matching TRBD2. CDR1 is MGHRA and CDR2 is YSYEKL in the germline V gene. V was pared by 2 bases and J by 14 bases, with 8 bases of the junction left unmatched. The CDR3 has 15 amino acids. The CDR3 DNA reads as TGCGCCAGCAGCCAACTCGGACTAGCGGGAGGGGTTCGGTATTTT. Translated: CASSQLGLAGGVRYF.

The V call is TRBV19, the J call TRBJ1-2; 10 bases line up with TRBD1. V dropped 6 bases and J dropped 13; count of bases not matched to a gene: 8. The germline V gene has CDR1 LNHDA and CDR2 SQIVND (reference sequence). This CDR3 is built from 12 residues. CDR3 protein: CASRTGTGAVTF. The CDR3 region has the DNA TGTGCCAGTAGGACCGGGACAGGGGCCGTCACCTTC. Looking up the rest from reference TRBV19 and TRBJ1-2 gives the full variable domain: DGGITQSPKYLFRKEGQNVTLSCEQNLNHDAMYWYRQDPGQGLRLIYYSQIVNDFQKGDIAEGYSVSREKKESFPLTVTSAQKNPTAFYLCASRTGTGAVTFGSGTRLTVV.

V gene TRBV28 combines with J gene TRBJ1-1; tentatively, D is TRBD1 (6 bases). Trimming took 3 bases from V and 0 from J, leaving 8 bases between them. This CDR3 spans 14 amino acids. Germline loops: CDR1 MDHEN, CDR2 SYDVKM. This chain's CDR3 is CASSLQGMNTEAFF. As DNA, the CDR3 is TGTGCCAGCAGTTTGCAGGGGATGAACACTGAAGCTTTCTTT.

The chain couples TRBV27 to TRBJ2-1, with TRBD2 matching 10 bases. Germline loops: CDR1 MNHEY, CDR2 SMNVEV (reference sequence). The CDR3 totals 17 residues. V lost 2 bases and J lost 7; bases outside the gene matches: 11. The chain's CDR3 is CASSLPLLAGVRNEQFF. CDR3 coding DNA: TGTGCCAGCAGTTTACCCCTCCTAGCGGGAGTTAGGAATGAGCAGTTCTTC.

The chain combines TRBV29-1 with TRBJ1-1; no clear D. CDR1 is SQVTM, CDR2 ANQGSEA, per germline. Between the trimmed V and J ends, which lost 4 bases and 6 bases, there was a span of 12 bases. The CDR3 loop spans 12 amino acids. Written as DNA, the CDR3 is TGCAGCGTTGTGGAAGGAAGGGCTGAAGCTTTCTTT. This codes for CSVVEGRAEAFF.

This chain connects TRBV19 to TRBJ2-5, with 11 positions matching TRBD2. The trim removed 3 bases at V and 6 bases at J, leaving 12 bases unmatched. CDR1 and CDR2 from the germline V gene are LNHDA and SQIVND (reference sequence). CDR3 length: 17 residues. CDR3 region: CASSIQTSGNFGKTQYF. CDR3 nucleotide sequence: TGTGCCAGTAGTATCCAGACTAGCGGGAATTTCGGGAAGACCCAGTACTTC.

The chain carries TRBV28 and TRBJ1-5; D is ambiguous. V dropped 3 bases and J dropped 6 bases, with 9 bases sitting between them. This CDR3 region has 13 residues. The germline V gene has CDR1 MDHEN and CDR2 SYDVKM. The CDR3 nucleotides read TGTGCCAGCAGTTTCGTTGGCGGTCAGCCCCAGCATTTT. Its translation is CASSFVGGQPQHF.

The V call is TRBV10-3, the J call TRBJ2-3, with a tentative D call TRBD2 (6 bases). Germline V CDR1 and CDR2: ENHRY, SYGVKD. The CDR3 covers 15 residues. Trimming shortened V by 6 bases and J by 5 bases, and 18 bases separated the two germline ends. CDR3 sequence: CAISRGLQTEDTQYF. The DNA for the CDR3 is TGTGCCATCAGCCGGGGACTGCAAACAGAAGATACGCAGTATTTT.

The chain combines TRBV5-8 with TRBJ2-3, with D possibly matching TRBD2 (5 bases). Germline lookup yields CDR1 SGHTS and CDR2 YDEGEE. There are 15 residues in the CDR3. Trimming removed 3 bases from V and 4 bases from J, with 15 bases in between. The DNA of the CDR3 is TGTGCCAGCAGCTCTTTCGCTAGCATGGCAGATACGCAGTATTTT. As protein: CASSSFASMADTQYF.

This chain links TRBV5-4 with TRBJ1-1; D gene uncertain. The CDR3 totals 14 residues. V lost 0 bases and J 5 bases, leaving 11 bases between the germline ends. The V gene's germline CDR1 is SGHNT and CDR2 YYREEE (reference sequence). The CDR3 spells CASSLGFGGTEAFF. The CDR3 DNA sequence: TGTGCCAGCAGCTTGGGATTCGGCGGAACTGAAGCTTTCTTT.

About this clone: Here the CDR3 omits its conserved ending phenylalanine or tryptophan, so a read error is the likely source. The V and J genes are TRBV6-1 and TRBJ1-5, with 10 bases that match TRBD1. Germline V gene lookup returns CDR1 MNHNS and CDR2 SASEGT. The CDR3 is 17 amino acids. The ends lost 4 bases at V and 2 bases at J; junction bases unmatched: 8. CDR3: CASSAGQGSSGNQPQHL. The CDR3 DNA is TGTGCCAGCAGTGCGGGACAGGGGTCGAGCGGCAATCAGCCCCAGCATCTT.

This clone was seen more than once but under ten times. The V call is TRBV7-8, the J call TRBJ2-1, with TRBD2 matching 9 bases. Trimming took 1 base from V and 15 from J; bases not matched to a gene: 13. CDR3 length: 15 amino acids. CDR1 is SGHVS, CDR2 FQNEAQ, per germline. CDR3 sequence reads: CASSLVGAGGPFGFF. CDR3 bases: TGTGCCAGCAGCTTAGTCGGGGCGGGAGGGCCCTTTGGGTTCTTC.

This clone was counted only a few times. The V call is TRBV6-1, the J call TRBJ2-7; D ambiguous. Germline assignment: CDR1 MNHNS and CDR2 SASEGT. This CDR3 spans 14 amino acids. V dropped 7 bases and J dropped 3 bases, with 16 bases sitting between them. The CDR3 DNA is TGTGCCAGCACGTGGGTGGAAGGAAGCTACGAGCAGTACTTC. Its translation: CASTWVEGSYEQYF.

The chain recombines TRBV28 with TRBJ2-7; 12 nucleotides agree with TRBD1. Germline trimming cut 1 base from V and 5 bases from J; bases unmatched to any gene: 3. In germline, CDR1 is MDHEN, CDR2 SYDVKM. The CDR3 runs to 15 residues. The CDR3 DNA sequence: TGTGCCAGCAGTTTATCGGGACAGGGGGCCCACGAGCAGTACTTC. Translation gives CASSLSGQGAHEQYF.

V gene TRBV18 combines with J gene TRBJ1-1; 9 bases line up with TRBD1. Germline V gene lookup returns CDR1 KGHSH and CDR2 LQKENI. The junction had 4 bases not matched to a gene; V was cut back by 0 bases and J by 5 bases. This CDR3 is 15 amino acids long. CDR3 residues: CASSPPDGQGTEAFF. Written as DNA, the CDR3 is TGTGCCAGCTCACCACCGGACGGACAGGGGACTGAAGCTTTCTTT.

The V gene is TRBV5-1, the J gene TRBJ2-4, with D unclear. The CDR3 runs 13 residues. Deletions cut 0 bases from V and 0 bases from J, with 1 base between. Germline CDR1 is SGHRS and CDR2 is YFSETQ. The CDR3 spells CASSLVAKNIQYF. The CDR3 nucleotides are TGCGCCAGCAGCTTGGTAGCCAAAAACATTCAGTACTTC.

The CDR3 here is CASSSGPSGEQYF. DNA for the CDR3: TGTGCCAGCTCATCGGGACCATCCGGCGAGCAGTACTTC. The V and J genes are TRBV18 and TRBJ2-7; D may be TRBD1 or TRBD2 (5 bases each). V was trimmed by 5 bases and J by 6 bases, leaving 14 bases between them. The germline V gene encodes CDR1 KGHSH and CDR2 LQKENI. The CDR3 covers 13 residues. The whole variable domain, filled in from reference TRBV18 and TRBJ2-7, reads NAGVMQNPRHLVRRRGQEARLRCSPMKGHSHVYWYRQLPEEGLKFMVYLQKENIIDESGMPKERFSAEFPKEGPSILRIQQVVRGDSAAYFCASSSGPSGEQYFGPGTRLTVT.

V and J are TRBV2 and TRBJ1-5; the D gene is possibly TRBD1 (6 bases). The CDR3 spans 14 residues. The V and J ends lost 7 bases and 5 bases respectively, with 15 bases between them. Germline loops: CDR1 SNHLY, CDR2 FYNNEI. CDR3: CASNSGGGDQPQHF. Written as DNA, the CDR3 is TGTGCCAGCAACAGTGGGGGGGGCGATCAGCCCCAGCATTTT.